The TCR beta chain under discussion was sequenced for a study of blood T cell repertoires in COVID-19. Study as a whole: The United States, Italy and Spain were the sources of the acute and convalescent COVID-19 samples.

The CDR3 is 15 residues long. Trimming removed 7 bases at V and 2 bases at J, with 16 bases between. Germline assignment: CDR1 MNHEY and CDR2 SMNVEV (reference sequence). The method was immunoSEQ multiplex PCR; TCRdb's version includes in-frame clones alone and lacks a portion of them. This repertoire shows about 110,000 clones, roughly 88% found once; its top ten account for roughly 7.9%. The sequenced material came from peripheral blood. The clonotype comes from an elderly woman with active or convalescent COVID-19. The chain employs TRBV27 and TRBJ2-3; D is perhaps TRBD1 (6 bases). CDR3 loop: CASNTGSANTDTQYF. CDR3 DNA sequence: TGTGCCAGCAACACAGGGTCCGCGAACACAGATACGCAGTATTTT.